A selection of T cell receptor beta chains follows, all from one sample in a study of blood T cell repertoires in COVID-19. Assay: immunoSEQ multiplex PCR; the TCRdb copy retains only in-frame clones and omits some. The sample contains 45,000 to 60,000 clones, just over 85% of which appear only once. The sample comprised peripheral blood. Receptors were obtained from a man aged 65-85 years with active COVID-19. Each CDR3 is given with its conserved first and last residue. Each record gives: J gene, D gene, V gene, clone size, CDR3 protein, CDR3 DNA. D genes are given only for firm matches. Clone size appears in some rows only: once, few, many, or a class for an expanded clone.

J gene: TRBJ2-4
D gene: TRBD2
V gene: TRBV6-2/TRBV6-3
clone size: .
CDR3 protein: CASSYPPGGVPNIQYF
CDR3 DNA: TGTGCCAGCAGTTACCCCCCCGGGGGGGTGCCAAACATTCAGTACTTC

J gene: TRBJ2-7
D gene: .
V gene: TRBV4-3
clone size: .
CDR3 protein: CASSQDGPGSYEQYF
CDR3 DNA: TGCGCCAGCAGCCAAGATGGGCCAGGCTCCTACGAGCAGTACTTC

J gene: TRBJ2-3
D gene: TRBD1
V gene: TRBV7-9
clone size: .
CDR3 protein: CATRGQGFDTQYF
CDR3 DNA: TGTGCGACCCGGGGACAGGGTTTTGATACGCAGTATTTT

J gene: TRBJ1-1
D gene: .
V gene: TRBV29-1
clone size: .
CDR3 protein: CSVVGALNTEAFF
CDR3 DNA: TGCAGCGTTGTAGGGGCCCTGAACACTGAAGCTTTCTTT

J gene: TRBJ2-5
D gene: .
V gene: TRBV9
clone size: .
CDR3 protein: CASSVGPAGLQETQYF
CDR3 DNA: TGTGCCAGCAGCGTAGGTCCAGCGGGTCTACAAGAGACCCAGTACTTC

J gene: TRBJ2-1
D gene: .
V gene: TRBV25-1
clone size: .
CDR3 protein: CASSSGEGTINNEQFF
CDR3 DNA: TGTGCCAGCAGCTCAGGGGAGGGGACCATCAACAATGAGCAGTTCTTC

J gene: TRBJ2-3
D gene: .
V gene: TRBV9
clone size: .
CDR3 protein: CASSTTDTQYF
CDR3 DNA: TGTGCCAGCAGCACCACTGATACGCAGTATTTT

J gene: TRBJ2-7
D gene: .
V gene: TRBV7-2
clone size: .
CDR3 protein: CATKGGADEQYF
CDR3 DNA: TGTGCCACCAAAGGTGGGGCGGACGAGCAGTACTTC

J gene: TRBJ2-5
D gene: .
V gene: TRBV27
clone size: .
CDR3 protein: CASSFLTQETQYF
CDR3 DNA: TGTGCCAGCAGTTTCCTAACTCAAGAGACCCAGTACTTC

J gene: TRBJ1-5
D gene: .
V gene: TRBV7-8
clone size: .
CDR3 protein: CASSPGGRSNQPQHF
CDR3 DNA: TGTGCCAGCAGCCCAGGCGGGCGGAGCAATCAGCCCCAGCATTTT

J gene: TRBJ2-1
D gene: TRBD2
V gene: TRBV7-3
clone size: .
CDR3 protein: CASSLNLWGSGEDEQFF
CDR3 DNA: TGTGCCAGCAGCTTAAATCTTTGGGGTAGCGGGGAGGATGAGCAGTTCTTC

J gene: TRBJ2-3
D gene: .
V gene: TRBV30
clone size: .
CDR3 protein: CAWTLGSGTDTQYF
CDR3 DNA: TGTGCCTGGACCCTCGGCTCGGGGACAGATACGCAGTATTTT

J gene: TRBJ1-2
D gene: .
V gene: TRBV29-1
clone size: few
CDR3 protein: CSALAREIVEGYTF
CDR3 DNA: TGCAGCGCCCTGGCCAGGGAAATAGTAGAAGGCTACACCTTC

J gene: TRBJ1-4
D gene: .
V gene: TRBV9
clone size: .
CDR3 protein: CARSGGAWEKLFF
CDR3 DNA: TGTGCCAGATCTGGCGGGGCCTGGGAAAAACTGTTTTTT

J gene: TRBJ1-3
D gene: .
V gene: TRBV19
clone size: .
CDR3 protein: CASSKEEGNTIYF
CDR3 DNA: TGTGCCAGTTCCAAAGAAGAGGGAAACACCATATATTTT

J gene: TRBJ2-7
D gene: TRBD1
V gene: TRBV12-3/TRBV12-4
clone size: .
CDR3 protein: CASSSGTGSEQYF
CDR3 DNA: TGTGCCAGCAGTTCCGGGACAGGGTCCGAGCAGTACTTC

J gene: TRBJ1-1
D gene: .
V gene: TRBV9
clone size: few
CDR3 protein: CASFTGYNTEAFF
CDR3 DNA: TGTGCCAGCTTCACAGGGTATAACACTGAAGCTTTCTTT

J gene: TRBJ1-1
D gene: TRBD1
V gene: TRBV4-1
clone size: .
CDR3 protein: CASSQEKGARFEAFF
CDR3 DNA: TGCGCCAGCAGCCAAGAGAAGGGGGCGCGGTTTGAAGCTTTCTTT

J gene: TRBJ1-4
D gene: .
V gene: TRBV6-2/TRBV6-3
clone size: .
CDR3 protein: CASSYNRQGRANEKLFF
CDR3 DNA: TGTGCCAGCAGTTACAACAGGCAGGGGCGAGCTAATGAAAAACTGTTTTTT

J gene: TRBJ2-7
D gene: TRBD2
V gene: TRBV18
clone size: few
CDR3 protein: CASSLAGALYEQYF
CDR3 DNA: TGTGCCAGCTCACTAGCGGGGGCCCTCTACGAGCAGTACTTC

J gene: TRBJ1-5
D gene: .
V gene: TRBV3-1/TRBV3-2
clone size: .
CDR3 protein: CASSQDRRHQPQHF
CDR3 DNA: TGTGCCAGCAGCCAAGACAGGCGACATCAGCCCCAGCATTTT

J gene: TRBJ2-5
D gene: TRBD1
V gene: TRBV5-4
clone size: .
CDR3 protein: CASSRDRGIETQYF
CDR3 DNA: TGTGCCAGCAGCCGGGACAGGGGCATAGAGACCCAGTACTTC

J gene: TRBJ2-7
D gene: TRBD2
V gene: TRBV18
clone size: .
CDR3 protein: CASSPLLGSGGAYEQYF
CDR3 DNA: TGTGCCAGCTCACCACTCTTAGGGAGCGGGGGGGCCTACGAGCAGTACTTC

J gene: TRBJ1-2
D gene: .
V gene: TRBV7-9
clone size: .
CDR3 protein: CASSRREINYGYTF
CDR3 DNA: TGTGCCAGCAGCCGCCGGGAGATAAACTATGGCTACACCTTC